This T cell receptor (beta chain) stems from a study of radiotherapy plus CTLA-4 blockade in lung cancer. Study results and limitations: Subsequent to radiotherapy plus ipilimumab, tumor-derived TCR clones underwent expansion in blood.

V dropped 5 bases and J dropped 6 bases, with 16 bases sitting between them. The CDR3 has 15 amino acids. The germline V gene encodes CDR1 SGHTA and CDR2 FQGTGA. People whose metastatic non-small-cell lung cancer was chemo-refractory got focal radiation along with CTLA-4 blockade by ipilimumab. The protocol was immunoSEQ multiplex PCR, while the TCRdb copy is restricted to in-frame clones and leaves out a portion. This sample carries 85,000 to 130,000 clones, around 85% of them seen once, and the ten largest clones take 2.4%. Of note for this clone: Its antigen is currently unknown.

The rearrangement uses TRBV7-3 and TRBJ2-2; perhaps TRBD1 as D (6 bases). The starting material was peripheral blood, obtained from a patient treated with radiotherapy plus ipilimumab. The receptor's source is a human donor with non-small cell lung cancer that progressed on radiotherapy plus ipilimumab. Some clones in this sample may be carry-over from other donors' samples. DNA of the CDR3: TGTGCCAGCAGCATATACCGGACAGTCCCCGGGGAGCTGTTTTTT. Its translation: CASSIYRTVPGELFF. Complete variable domain (other parts from reference TRBV7-3 and TRBJ2-2): GAGVSQTPSNKVTEKGKYVELRCDPISGHTALYWYRQSLGQGPEFLIYFQGTGAADDSGLPNDRFFAVRPEGSVSTLKIQRTERGDSAVYLCASSIYRTVPGELFFGEGSRLTVL.